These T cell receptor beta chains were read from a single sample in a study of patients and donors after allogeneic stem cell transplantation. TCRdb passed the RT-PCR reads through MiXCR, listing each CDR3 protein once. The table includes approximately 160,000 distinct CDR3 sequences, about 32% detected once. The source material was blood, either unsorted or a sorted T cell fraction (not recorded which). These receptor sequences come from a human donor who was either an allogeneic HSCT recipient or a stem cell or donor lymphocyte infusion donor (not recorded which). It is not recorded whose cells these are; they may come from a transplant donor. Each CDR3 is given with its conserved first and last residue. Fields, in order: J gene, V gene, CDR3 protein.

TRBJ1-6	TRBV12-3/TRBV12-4	CASSLANSPLHF
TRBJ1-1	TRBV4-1	CASSQEGGTNTEAFF
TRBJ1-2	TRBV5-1	CASSFSGDYGYTF
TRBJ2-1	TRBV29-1	CSVGSGKAYNEQFF
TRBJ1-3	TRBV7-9	CASSPRSQSSGNTIYF
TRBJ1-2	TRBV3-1	CASSQVPTMEYYGYTF
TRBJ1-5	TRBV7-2	CASSFRGVNQPQHF
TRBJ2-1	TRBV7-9	CASSLGQGHDNEQFF
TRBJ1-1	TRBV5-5	CASSLIGRTEAFF
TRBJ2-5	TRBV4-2	CASSQDPGPWETQYF
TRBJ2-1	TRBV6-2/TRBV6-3	CASSFWGEQFF
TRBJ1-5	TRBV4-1	CASSPRQGFQPQHF
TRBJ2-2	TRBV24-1	CATSTAGPYTGELFF
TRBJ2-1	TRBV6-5	CASSYWQGGDEQFF
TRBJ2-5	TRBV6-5	CASTRGGSQYF
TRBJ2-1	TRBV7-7	CASSLRAGEEEQFF
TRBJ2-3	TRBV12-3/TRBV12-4	CASSTSGTSGTSDTQYF
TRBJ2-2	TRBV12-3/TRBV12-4	CASSPRELGTGELFF
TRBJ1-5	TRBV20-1	CSASRGAWSNQPQHF
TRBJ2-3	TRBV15	CATGTSPYTDTQYF
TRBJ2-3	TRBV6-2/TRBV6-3	CASSYSGGPGDTQYF